Listed here are 28 T cell receptor beta chains from one sample, sequenced in a study of control samples from healthy donors and cancer patients. Assay: immunoSEQ multiplex PCR; the TCRdb copy retains only in-frame clones and omits some. The table has about 92,000 clones, 82% seen once. Material: blood. These receptors came from a woman between 55 and 75 years old in good health.

This sequence joins TRBV18 and TRBJ2-3, with D maybe TRBD1 (6 bases). From germline, CDR1 is KGHSH and CDR2 LQKENI. The CDR3 contains 16 residues. V dropped 2 bases and J dropped 1 base, with 13 bases sitting between them. The CDR3, as DNA: TGTGCCAGCTCACCATCGCAAGGGGGAGGCACAGATACGCAGTATTTT. The encoded protein is CASSPSQGGGTDTQYF.

The chain recombines TRBV10-3 with TRBJ2-3; D possibly matches TRBD1 or TRBD2 (5 bases each). CDR3 length equals 13 residues. The germline gives CDR1 ENHRY, CDR2 SYGVKD. Trimming pared 6 bases from V and 2 bases from J, leaving 9 bases between. DNA for the CDR3: TGTGCCATCAGGGGACGGTCCACAGATACGCAGTATTTT. Translation gives CAIRGRSTDTQYF.

This sequence joins TRBV19 and TRBJ1-1; D is unclear. V lost 7 bases to trimming and J lost 7 bases, with 10 bases between them. Germline V gene sequence: CDR1 LNHDA, CDR2 SQIVND (reference sequence). This CDR3 comprises 11 residues. The CDR3 protein is CASNGVHEAFF. CDR3 DNA sequence: TGTGCCAGTAACGGGGTTCATGAAGCTTTCTTT. Full variable domain (remainder filled in from reference TRBV19 and TRBJ1-1): DGGITQSPKYLFRKEGQNVTLSCEQNLNHDAMYWYRQDPGQGLRLIYYSQIVNDFQKGDIAEGYSVSREKKESFPLTVTSAQKNPTAFYLCASNGVHEAFFGQGTRLTVV.

The chain has TRBV12-5 and TRBJ2-3; D tentatively fits TRBD1 or TRBD2 (5 bases each). CDR1 LGHNT and CDR2 FRNRAP come from the germline V gene. Trimming shortened V by 6 bases and J by 3 bases, and 19 bases separated the two germline ends. The CDR3 consists of 16 residues. Written as DNA, the CDR3 is TGTGCTAGTGGCCTACCCTCAGGGAGTGGGACAGATACGCAGTATTTT. Protein: CASGLPSGSGTDTQYF.

V usage is TRBV19 and J usage is TRBJ2-1; D gene uncertain. The germline CDR1 and CDR2 sequences are LNHDA and SQIVND (reference sequence). There are 14 residues in the CDR3. The V and J ends lost 0 bases and 10 bases respectively, with 13 bases between them. The CDR3 loop is CASSIDVDFREQFF. The CDR3 nucleotides read TGTGCCAGTAGTATAGATGTTGACTTCCGGGAGCAGTTCTTC.

This clone was picked up a small number of times. The V and J genes are TRBV9 and TRBJ2-2; the match to TRBD2 covers 9 bases. V dropped 2 bases and J dropped 0; count of bases not matched to a gene: 2. Germline CDR1 SGDLS, CDR2 YYNGEE. This CDR3 is 16 amino acids long. This CDR3 is CASSVASGANTGELFF. The DNA of the CDR3 is TGTGCCAGCAGCGTGGCTAGCGGGGCGAACACCGGGGAGCTGTTTTTT.

This chain uses TRBV4-3 with TRBJ2-7; 9 bases line up with TRBD1. V shed 4 bases, J shed 4 bases, and the junction held 14 bases outside the gene matches. The CDR3 has 17 residues. Per the germline V gene, CDR1 is LGHNA and CDR2 is YSLEER. In DNA form, the CDR3 reads TGCGCCAGCAGCCGTGGGGAACGGGACAGGGTTCCGTACGAGCAGTACTTC. This translates into CASSRGERDRVPYEQYF.

This clone has only one observation. The V and J genes are TRBV3-1 (or the pseudogene TRBV3-2) and TRBJ2-1; 8 bases align to TRBD2. Trimming took 3 bases from V and 6 from J; bases not matched to a gene: 1. This CDR3 has 13 residues. Per germline, CDR1 LGHDT and CDR2 YNNKEL (reference sequence). The CDR3 is CASSHGLANEQFF. The CDR3 nucleotides are TGTGCCAGCAGCCATGGACTAGCCAATGAGCAGTTCTTC.

This sequence joins TRBV29-1 and TRBJ2-7, with TRBD2 as a possible D gene (5 bases). Germline loops: CDR1 SQVTM, CDR2 ANQGSEA. The CDR3 covers 15 residues. With 4 bases removed from V and 0 bases from J, the gap between germline ends came to 16 bases. The CDR3 region is CSVVPGGRSSYEQYF. In DNA, the CDR3 is TGCAGCGTTGTGCCAGGCGGGCGGAGCTCCTACGAGCAGTACTTC.

This clone was seen once. Distinct nucleotide sequences in the sample also encode this CDR3. V usage is TRBV7-2 and J usage is TRBJ2-5; 7 bases agree with TRBD2. J gave up 4 bases and V 0 bases, and 2 bases lay outside the gene matches. The CDR3 has 14 amino acids. Germline V gene lookup returns CDR1 SGHTA and CDR2 FQGNSA. This chain's CDR3 is CASSLAGGLETQYF. The CDR3 DNA sequence: TGTGCCAGCAGCTTAGCGGGGGGGTTAGAGACCCAGTACTTC.

The gene calls are TRBV5-6 and TRBJ1-6, with 8 bases matching TRBD1. The trim removed 5 bases at V and 7 bases at J, leaving 11 bases unmatched. CDR1 and CDR2 from the germline V gene are SGHDT and YYEEEE. The CDR3 is 16 amino acids. CDR3 residues: CASSPEGGQVNSPLHF. The DNA of the CDR3 is TGTGCCAGCAGTCCCGAGGGGGGACAGGTAAATTCACCCCTCCACTTT.

The chain employs TRBV6-5 and TRBJ1-1; possible D gene TRBD1, 5 bases. Germline lookup yields CDR1 MNHEY and CDR2 SVGAGI. Trimming removed 7 bases at V and 0 bases at J, with 9 bases between. This CDR3 spans 13 amino acids. The CDR3 DNA follows: TGTGCCAGCAAGAGGGGCATGAACACTGAAGCTTTCTTT. Protein sequence: CASKRGMNTEAFF.

The chain employs TRBV12-3 or TRBV12-4 and TRBJ1-1; 7 bases agree with TRBD1. Germline trimming cut 5 bases from V and 6 bases from J; bases unmatched to any gene: 6. There are 13 residues in the CDR3. CDR3 coding DNA: TGTGCCAGCAGTCGGACAGGTTTCGCTGAAGCTTTCTTT. It specifies CASSRTGFAEAFF.

This chain links TRBV5-1 with TRBJ2-6, with 7 bases that match TRBD1. J was trimmed by 13 bases and V by 3 bases; bases with no gene match: 22. The CDR3 covers 18 residues. Germline values: CDR1 SGHRS, CDR2 YFSETQ. CDR3 loop: CASSSPGTASGDSLVLTF. The CDR3 DNA reads as TGCGCCAGCAGCTCGCCCGGGACAGCCTCTGGGGACAGTTTGGTCCTGACTTTC.

The chain carries TRBV3-1 (or the pseudogene TRBV3-2) and TRBJ2-7; 8 bases align to TRBD2. The CDR3 is 14 amino acids. V lost 6 bases and J lost 4; bases outside the gene matches: 8. Germline CDR1 reads LGHDT; CDR2 reads YNNKEL (reference sequence). The chain's CDR3 is CASRLGGGRYEQYF. CDR3 bases: TGTGCCAGCAGGCTCGGGGGGGGACGTTACGAGCAGTACTTC.

This clone appeared once. This chain connects TRBV29-1 to TRBJ2-1; D is unclear. V was clipped by 3 bases and J by 1 base, with 10 bases between them. Germline CDR1 SQVTM, CDR2 ANQGSEA. The CDR3 is made up of 14 amino acids. CDR3 sequence reads: CSVEVVASYNEQFF. The DNA of the CDR3 is TGCAGCGTTGAGGTGGTGGCTTCCTACAATGAGCAGTTCTTC.

This chain connects TRBV9 to TRBJ2-2; D remains ambiguous. Germline CDR1 is SGDLS and CDR2 is YYNGEE. Trimming took off 5 bases at V and 0 bases at J, with 14 bases between the two ends. This CDR3 comprises 16 residues. CDR3 in DNA: TGTGCCAGCAGAGGTACGACGGGCGCGAACACCGGGGAGCTGTTTTTT. As protein: CASRGTTGANTGELFF.

Here the CDR3 reads CASSLSGTGELFF. DNA for the CDR3: TGTGCCAGCAGCTTATCGGGGACCGGGGAGCTGTTTTTT. V is TRBV7-7 and J is TRBJ2-2, with a weak D call TRBD2 (5 bases). Germline-derived CDR1 and CDR2 are SSHAT and FNYEAQ (reference sequence). The CDR3 covers 13 residues. V was cut by 2 bases and J by 5 bases, with 6 bases left in between.

The chain links TRBV19 to TRBJ1-5; 7 positions match TRBD1. CDR3 length: 13 residues. The germline CDR1 and CDR2 sequences are LNHDA and SQIVND (reference sequence). Germline trimming cut 5 bases from V and 5 bases from J; bases unmatched to any gene: 3. CDR3 amino acids: CASSGDRYQPQHF. CDR3 nucleotides: TGTGCCAGTAGTGGGGACAGATATCAGCCCCAGCATTTT.

The V gene is TRBV7-9, the J gene TRBJ2-1, with D perhaps assigned TRBD1 or TRBD2 (5 bases each). Germline CDR1 SEHNR, CDR2 FQNEAQ (reference sequence). The length of the CDR3 is 14 residues. Trimming left V 0 bases short and J 12 bases short, with 15 bases between. The CDR3 sequence is CASSLAVLERGQFF. The CDR3 DNA is TGTGCCAGCAGCTTAGCCGTACTAGAGAGGGGGCAGTTCTTC.

The chain employs TRBV28 and TRBJ1-3, with D maybe TRBD1 (5 bases). CDR3 size: 15 residues. The germline gives CDR1 MDHEN, CDR2 SYDVKM. V lost 5 bases to trimming and J lost 2 bases, with 13 bases between them. CDR3 protein: CASSTSGGAGNTIYF. The CDR3 DNA sequence: TGTGCCAGCAGTACCTCCGGGGGGGCTGGAAACACCATATATTTT.

The chain uses TRBV7-9 and TRBJ2-2; TRBD2 is a possible D gene (7 bases). Germline V gene sequence: CDR1 SEHNR, CDR2 FQNEAQ (reference sequence). This CDR3 has 15 residues. V was cut by 2 bases and J by 6 bases, with 13 bases left in between. The CDR3 region has the DNA TGTGCCAGCAGCTTACGCAGGGGAGGGGCCGGGGAGCTGTTTTTT. Its protein is CASSLRRGGAGELFF.

This rearrangement joins TRBV11-2 to TRBJ2-7, with 9 bases that match TRBD2. Germline values: CDR1 SGHAT, CDR2 FQNNGV. V dropped 7 bases and J dropped 1; count of bases not matched to a gene: 5. This CDR3 has 14 amino acids. CDR3 in DNA: TGTGCCAGCACCCAAACTAGCGGGTCCTACGAGCAGTACTTC. Protein sequence: CASTQTSGSYEQYF.

A single count supports this clone. The gene calls are TRBV12-5 and TRBJ1-1; D is uncertain. V lost 1 base and J 4 bases, leaving 4 bases between the germline ends. This CDR3 contains 12 residues. Germline V gene lookup returns CDR1 LGHNT and CDR2 FRNRAP. CDR3 nucleotide sequence: TGTGCTAGTGGTTTGGGGCTCACTGAAGCTTTCTTT. It translates to CASGLGLTEAFF.

The rearrangement joins TRBV18 to TRBJ2-5; no definite D call. This CDR3 contains 13 residues. Germline V gene lookup returns CDR1 KGHSH and CDR2 LQKENI. Deletions cut 0 bases from V and 0 bases from J, with 2 bases between. The CDR3 region has the DNA TGTGCCAGCTCACCACCTAACCAAGAGACCCAGTACTTC. The encoded protein is CASSPPNQETQYF.

The count of this clone is one. The CDR3 here is CASSLGVNHRDQETQYF. The CDR3 coding sequence is TGTGCCAGCAGCTTGGGGGTTAACCACAGGGACCAAGAGACCCAGTACTTC. This chain joins TRBV5-8 and TRBJ2-5, with a weak D call TRBD1 (6 bases). The length of the CDR3 is 17 residues. The V gene lost 0 bases and the J gene lost 0 bases, with 15 bases spanning the gap. Per the germline V gene, CDR1 is SGHTS and CDR2 is YDEGEE. Looking up the rest from reference TRBV5-8 and TRBJ2-5 gives the full variable domain: EAGVTQSPTHLIKTRGQQATLRCSPISGHTSVYWYQQALGLGLQFLLWYDEGEERNRGNFPPRFSGRQFPNYSSELNVNALELEDSALYLCASSLGVNHRDQETQYFGPGTRLLVL.

The rearrangement links TRBV2 to TRBJ2-5; maybe TRBD2 (7 bases). CDR3 size: 15 residues. The V gene lost 4 bases and the J gene lost 2 bases, with 14 bases spanning the gap. Germline CDR1 SNHLY, CDR2 FYNNEI. CDR3: CASSVGGGPQETQYF. In nucleotides, the CDR3 is TGTGCCAGCAGTGTTGGCGGGGGCCCACAAGAGACCCAGTACTTC. The whole variable domain, remainder taken from reference TRBV2 and TRBJ2-5, is EPEVTQTPSHQVTQMGQEVILRCVPISNHLYFYWYRQILGQKVEFLVSFYNNEISEKSEIFDDQFSVERPDGSNFTLKIRSTKLEDSAMYFCASSVGGGPQETQYFGPGTRLLVL.

The rearrangement joins TRBV6-6 to TRBJ2-6; no reliable D call. Trimming shortened V by 5 bases and J by 0 bases, and 5 bases separated the two germline ends. The CDR3 covers 14 residues. Germline assignment: CDR1 MNHNY and CDR2 SVGAGI (reference sequence). The CDR3 region is CASSLISGANVLTF. CDR3 bases: TGTGCCAGCAGTCTTATCTCTGGGGCCAACGTCCTGACTTTC.